This passage covers 8 T cell receptor beta chains from one sample sequenced in a study of T cell responses to AZD1222 COVID-19 vaccine. The data were produced by immunoSEQ multiplex PCR, yet TCRdb's version contains in-frame clones alone and is incomplete. The sample has some 22,000 clones, approximately 80% seen once. This material consisted of peripheral blood, taken on day 0 of AZD1222 vaccination. The receptor source for this set is an adult in good health.

The chain recombines TRBV9 with TRBJ2-2, with D possibly being TRBD2 (5 bases). The ends were cut back, 4 bases at V and 4 bases at J, with 20 bases in the middle. The length of the CDR3 is 17 residues. The germline V gene has CDR1 SGDLS and CDR2 YYNGEE. In DNA form, the CDR3 reads TGTGCCAGCAGCCCTATCCAGGCGGGTCGGAGCACCGGGGAGCTGTTTTTT. Protein: CASSPIQAGRSTGELFF.

In its sample, this clone was seen once. V and J are TRBV7-3 and TRBJ1-6; no definite D call. V lost 4 bases and J 7 bases, leaving 14 bases between the germline ends. This CDR3 has 15 residues. CDR1 is SGHTA and CDR2 is FQGTGA in the germline V gene. The CDR3 region has the DNA TGTGCCAGCAGCTCCCAGATAGGAGGAAATTCACCCCTCCACTTT. Translating it yields CASSSQIGGNSPLHF.

This chain connects TRBV28 to TRBJ1-4; a possible D gene is TRBD1 (5 bases). CDR1 MDHEN and CDR2 SYDVKM come from the germline V gene. The CDR3 runs to 15 residues. V lost 3 bases, J lost 8 bases, and 16 bases lay in between. The CDR3 bases are TGTGCCAGCAGTTTGGGGGGGGGTCAGAGGGAAAAACTGTTTTTT. Translating gives CASSLGGGQREKLFF.

The chain is built from TRBV12-3 or TRBV12-4 and TRBJ2-1, with no clear D. Trimming shortened V by 6 bases and J by 7 bases, and 7 bases separated the two germline ends. The CDR3 totals 11 residues. CDR3 sequence: CASRDKNEQFF. CDR3 nucleotides: TGTGCCAGCAGGGATAAAAATGAGCAGTTCTTC.

This chain connects TRBV19 to TRBJ1-2; D is undetermined. This CDR3 region has 15 residues. In germline, CDR1 is LNHDA, CDR2 SQIVND (reference sequence). V lost 7 bases and J lost 4, with 19 bases in between. This CDR3 is CASNPLIGNSYGYTF. As DNA, the CDR3 is TGTGCCAGTAACCCTCTGATAGGGAATAGCTATGGCTACACCTTC.

The chain couples TRBV24-1 to TRBJ1-1; unclear D gene. Germline loops: CDR1 KGHDR, CDR2 SFDVKD. The CDR3 extends over 13 amino acids. Between the trimmed V and J ends, which lost 7 bases and 0 bases, there was a span of 8 bases. This CDR3 reads CATRAPLNTEAFF. Written as DNA, the CDR3 is TGTGCCACCAGAGCCCCCCTGAACACTGAAGCTTTCTTT.

The rearrangement links TRBV9 to TRBJ2-1; 10 bases match TRBD2. This CDR3 contains 18 residues. V was clipped by 4 bases and J by 4 bases; unmatched bases: 14. Per the germline V gene, CDR1 is SGDLS and CDR2 is YYNGEE. The CDR3 nucleotides read TGTGCCAGCAGCTCTCAGCGGGGGGGCCTTCACGATTACAATGAGCAGTTCTTC. This codes for CASSSQRGGLHDYNEQFF.

The chain combines TRBV27 with TRBJ1-5; 9 bases fit TRBD1. The CDR3 length is 14 residues. Germline lookup yields CDR1 MNHEY and CDR2 SMNVEV (reference sequence). Losses at the gene ends were 8 bases for V and 6 bases for J; bases not matched to a gene: 8. Here the CDR3 DNA reads TGTGCCAGCGGACCGGGACAGGGTTTTCAGCCCCAGCATTTT. It yields the protein CASGPGQGFQPQHF.